In its sample, the clone carrying this T cell receptor beta chain was seen a few times. The antigen is not known. The data derive from a study of shared clonotypes between healthy human individuals. As for the study in general: The plates for each donor numbered three CD4 naive, three CD4 memory, two CD8 naive and one CD8 memory.

Some clones are missing from TCRdb's copy, which holds only in-frame ones; the method was immunoSEQ multiplex PCR. The repertoire consists of a few hundred thousand clones, with less than 85% occurring once and the leading ten covering approximately 10%. Study findings and constraints: Sequencing of the sorted subsets was shown by rarefaction to be incomplete despite large depth. Among donors, clonotype sharing was expected to be affected by sequencing depth.

Free of recent acute infections or vaccinations, the donors were healthy HIV-negative adults. Germline values: CDR1 MNHEY, CDR2 SVGAGI. The CDR3 contains 12 residues. Trimming removed 6 bases from V and 4 bases from J, with 7 bases in between. The V and J genes are TRBV6-5 and TRBJ1-5; D uncertain. The specimen sequenced was memory CD4+ T cells sorted from blood. The subset is: CD45RA-negative fraction. This receptor was taken from a young man in good health. The CDR3 protein is CASSLRNQPQHF. The CDR3 nucleotides are TGTGCCAGCAGCCTCAGGAATCAGCCCCAGCATTTT.